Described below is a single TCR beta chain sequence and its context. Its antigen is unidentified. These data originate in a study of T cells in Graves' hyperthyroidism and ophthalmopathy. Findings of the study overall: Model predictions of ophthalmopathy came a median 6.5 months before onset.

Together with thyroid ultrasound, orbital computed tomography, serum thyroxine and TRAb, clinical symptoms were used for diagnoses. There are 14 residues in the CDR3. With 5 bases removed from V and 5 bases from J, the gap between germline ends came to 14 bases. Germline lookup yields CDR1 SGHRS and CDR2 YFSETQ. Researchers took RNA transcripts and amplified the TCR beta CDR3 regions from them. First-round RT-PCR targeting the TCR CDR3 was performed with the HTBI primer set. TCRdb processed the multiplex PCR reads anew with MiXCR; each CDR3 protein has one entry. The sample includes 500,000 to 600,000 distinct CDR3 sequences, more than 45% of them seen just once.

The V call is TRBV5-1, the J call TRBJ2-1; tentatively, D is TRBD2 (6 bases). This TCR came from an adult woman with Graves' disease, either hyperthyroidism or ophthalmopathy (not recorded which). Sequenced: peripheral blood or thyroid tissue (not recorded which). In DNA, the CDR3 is TGCGCCAGCAGAGACCCGGGACTGCACAATGAGCAGTTCTTC. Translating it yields CASRDPGLHNEQFF.